These 28 T cell receptor beta chains originate from one sample sequenced in a study of blood T cell repertoires in COVID-19. Libraries were prepared by immunoSEQ multiplex PCR; TCRdb keeps only in-frame clonotypes and omits some of them. The sample yields about 150,000 clones, 84% seen once. Sequencing was carried out using peripheral blood. The receptors originated from an elderly woman with COVID-19, enrolled during active disease.

CDR3 DNA: TGTGCCAGCAGCGGACCGGGACAGGGGCGACTGTTTTTT. The encoded protein is CASSGPGQGRLFF. The gene calls are TRBV5-4 and TRBJ1-4; 10 positions agree with TRBD1. This CDR3 is built from 13 residues. Germline V gene lookup returns CDR1 SGHNT and CDR2 YYREEE (reference sequence). V dropped 4 bases and J dropped 13; count of bases not matched to a gene: 7.

This clone was recorded once. V gene TRBV5-6 combines with J gene TRBJ2-1; TRBD2 might be the D (6 bases). V was pared by 3 bases and J by 3 bases, with 10 bases between. CDR1 SGHDT and CDR2 YYEEEE come from the germline V gene. CDR3 length equals 14 residues. CDR3 amino acids: CASSSRGIYNEQFF. The CDR3, as DNA: TGTGCCAGCAGCTCTCGGGGGATCTACAATGAGCAGTTCTTC.

The chain carries TRBV6-4 and TRBJ1-1; D is possibly TRBD1 (6 bases). Germline loops: CDR1 MRHNA, CDR2 SNTAGT. The V gene lost 6 bases and the J gene lost 3 bases, with 11 bases spanning the gap. The CDR3 totals 13 residues. Here the CDR3 DNA reads TGTGCCAGCAGACGGGCAGGGGACACTGAAGCTTTCTTT. Its translation is CASRRAGDTEAFF.

The genes are TRBV2 and TRBJ1-1; no clear D gene. Per germline, CDR1 SNHLY and CDR2 FYNNEI. This CDR3 has 13 amino acids. Trimming removed 4 bases at V and 0 bases at J, with 6 bases between. The CDR3 is CASSGRLNTEAFF. The CDR3 DNA follows: TGTGCCAGCAGTGGGCGGTTGAACACTGAAGCTTTCTTT.

J is TRBJ1-6 and V is TRBV10-3, with D perhaps matching TRBD1 (6 bases). This CDR3 spans 17 amino acids. Germline V gene lookup returns CDR1 ENHRY and CDR2 SYGVKD. V dropped 2 bases and J dropped 1 base, with 12 bases sitting between them. CDR3 bases: TGTGCCATCAGTGAGAGACAGGCGGCGTCCTATAATTCACCCCTCCACTTT. It codes for CAISERQAASYNSPLHF.

V usage is TRBV6-5 and J usage is TRBJ2-1; D unclear. CDR1 is MNHEY, CDR2 SVGAGI, per germline. Trimming took off 6 bases at V and 5 bases at J, with 11 bases between the two ends. The CDR3 is made up of 13 amino acids. In nucleotides, the CDR3 is TGTGCCAGCAGCGACGTACTAAACAATGAGCAGTTCTTC. As protein: CASSDVLNNEQFF.

This clone was observed a few times. V usage is TRBV18 and J usage is TRBJ2-3; possible D gene TRBD2, 5 bases. The CDR3 has 13 residues. From germline, CDR1 is KGHSH and CDR2 LQKENI. Trimming cost V 3 bases and J 8 bases, with 12 bases left between them. This CDR3 reads CASSPVIEGTQYF. The CDR3 DNA follows: TGTGCCAGCTCACCTGTGATAGAGGGTACGCAGTATTTT. Using reference TRBV18 and TRBJ2-3 for the parts outside the CDR3, the full variable domain is NAGVMQNPRHLVRRRGQEARLRCSPMKGHSHVYWYRQLPEEGLKFMVYLQKENIIDESGMPKERFSAEFPKEGPSILRIQQVVRGDSAAYFCASSPVIEGTQYFGPGTRLTVL.

The chain has TRBV29-1 and TRBJ2-3, with D perhaps matching TRBD2 (5 bases). V shed 5 bases and J shed 2 bases, with 14 bases lying between them. Germline V gene sequence: CDR1 SQVTM, CDR2 ANQGSEA. The CDR3 has 14 amino acids. The CDR3 nucleotides read TGCAGCGTTCGAGGGTTAACCTACACAGATACGCAGTATTTT. Its protein product is CSVRGLTYTDTQYF.

This chain links TRBV7-7 with TRBJ1-5, with D maybe TRBD1 (5 bases). Looked up from germline, CDR1 is SSHAT and CDR2 is FNYEAQ (reference sequence). V lost 1 base and J 7 bases, leaving 17 bases between the germline ends. The CDR3 is made up of 16 amino acids. CDR3 DNA: TGTGCCAGCAGCTTAGTGGTTGGGGGGGTTCAGCAGCCCCAGCATTTT. Its translation is CASSLVVGGVQQPQHF.

Regarding this clone: This may come from a read error, since a much larger clone is one base off. The sample contains more than one DNA sequence encoding this CDR3. The CDR3 loop reads CASSLDRGYQGYTF. CDR3 bases: TGTGCTAGCAGCCTAGACAGGGGATATCAGGGCTACACCTTC. The chain carries TRBV7-9 and TRBJ1-2; the match to TRBD1 covers 8 bases. The CDR3 loop spans 14 amino acids. Germline CDR1 and CDR2: SEHNR and FQNEAQ (reference sequence).

The chain links TRBV10-3 to TRBJ1-2, with a possible D match to TRBD1 (5 bases). V lost 4 bases, J lost 8 bases, and 11 bases lay in between. Germline assignment: CDR1 ENHRY and CDR2 SYGVKD. This CDR3 is 12 amino acids long. CDR3: CAISGTPIGYTF. CDR3 nucleotide sequence: TGTGCCATCAGTGGGACACCCATCGGCTACACCTTC.

The chain carries TRBV9 and TRBJ1-4; D is uncertain. V was shortened by 4 bases and J by 8 bases, with 21 bases between the two germline ends. CDR3 size: 16 residues. CDR1 is SGDLS and CDR2 is YYNGEE in the germline V gene. The CDR3, as DNA: TGTGCCAGCAGCCCCCCAGGTCGGCAAGGTGGGGAAAAACTGTTTTTT. As protein: CASSPPGRQGGEKLFF. Drawing the rest from reference TRBV9 and TRBJ1-4, the complete variable domain is DSGVTQTPKHLITATGQRVTLRCSPRSGDLSVYWYQQSLDQGLQFLIQYYNGEERAKGNILERFSAQQFPDLHSELNLSSLELGDSALYFCASSPPGRQGGEKLFFGSGTQLSVL.

This clone has a handful of counts. The gene calls are TRBV5-1 and TRBJ1-4; 10 bases agree with TRBD1. The V gene end was trimmed by 0 bases and the J gene end by 6 bases; junction bases not matched to a gene: 2. The CDR3 sequence is 15 residues long. Per germline, CDR1 SGHRS and CDR2 YFSETQ. The CDR3 loop reads CASSLAGTGDEKLFF. CDR3 coding DNA: TGCGCCAGCAGCTTGGCCGGGACAGGGGATGAAAAACTGTTTTTT.

The gene calls are TRBV7-6 and TRBJ1-3; D is possibly TRBD1 (5 bases). Germline CDR1 is SGHVS and CDR2 is FNYEAQ. V lost 2 bases and J 0 bases, leaving 8 bases between the germline ends. The CDR3 is 15 amino acids. This CDR3 reads CASSLIQGSGNTIYF. DNA for the CDR3: TGTGCCAGCAGCTTAATCCAGGGCTCTGGAAACACCATATATTTT.

In its sample, this clone was seen a few times. The rearrangement uses TRBV3-1 (or the pseudogene TRBV3-2) and TRBJ2-7; 10 nucleotides align to TRBD2. This CDR3 comprises 13 residues. V dropped 8 bases and J dropped 7; count of bases not matched to a gene: 8. Germline-derived CDR1 and CDR2 are LGHDT and YNNKEL (reference sequence). CDR3 nucleotides: TGTGCCAGCGCCAGCGGGGGGGCCGGTGAGCAGTACTTC. Its protein product is CASASGGAGEQYF.

V and J are TRBV15 and TRBJ2-5; TRBD2 agrees at 12 bases. Trimming at V came to 1 base and at J to 1 base, leaving 4 bases not matched to a gene. The CDR3 covers 17 residues. CDR1 LNHNV and CDR2 YYDKDF come from the germline V gene (reference sequence). The CDR3 loop is CATSRGGLAGLQETQYF. In DNA, the CDR3 is TGTGCCACCAGCAGAGGAGGACTAGCGGGGCTCCAAGAGACCCAGTACTTC.

The genes are TRBV12-3 or TRBV12-4 and TRBJ2-1; D might be TRBD1 (6 bases). The CDR3 consists of 10 residues. Trimming took off 11 bases at V and 8 bases at J, with 10 bases between the two ends. The CDR3 nucleotides are TGTGCCGTTGGGGGCTATGAGCAGTTCTTC. Translated, it gives CAVGGYEQFF.

The CDR3 region is CASGAGAYEQYF. The CDR3 nucleotides are TGTGCCAGCGGGGCGGGAGCTTACGAGCAGTACTTC. The chain couples TRBV18 to TRBJ2-7, with 7 bases aligning to TRBD2. The CDR3 loop spans 12 amino acids. The germline CDR1 and CDR2 sequences are KGHSH and LQKENI. Trimming at V came to 8 bases and at J to 4 bases, leaving 5 bases not matched to a gene. The full variable domain, its missing parts supplied by reference TRBV18 and TRBJ2-7, is NAGVMQNPRHLVRRRGQEARLRCSPMKGHSHVYWYRQLPEEGLKFMVYLQKENIIDESGMPKERFSAEFPKEGPSILRIQQVVRGDSAAYFCASGAGAYEQYFGPGTRLTVT.

V usage is TRBV5-6 and J usage is TRBJ1-1; D is possibly TRBD1 (5 bases). The germline V and J ends were trimmed by 0 bases and 6 bases, with 12 bases remaining between them. The germline CDR1 and CDR2 sequences are SGHDT and YYEEEE. This CDR3 spans 14 amino acids. The CDR3 DNA follows: TGTGCCAGCAGCTTGGCAGGGAGGGAGGCTGAAGCTTTCTTT. Amino acids: CASSLAGREAEAFF.

The chain employs TRBV7-2 and TRBJ2-7; D is perhaps TRBD1 (6 bases). The CDR3 has 14 amino acids. V gave up 8 bases and J gave up 1 base, with 15 bases separating them. Germline loops: CDR1 SGHTA, CDR2 FQGNSA. CDR3 in amino acids: CASGKGEKSYEQYF. DNA of the CDR3: TGTGCCAGCGGAAAGGGGGAGAAGTCCTACGAGCAGTACTTC. Full variable domain (remainder filled in from reference TRBV7-2 and TRBJ2-7): GAGVSQSPSNKVTEKGKDVELRCDPISGHTALYWYRQSLGQGLEFLIYFQGNSAPDKSGLPSDRFSAERTGGSVSTLTIQRTQQEDSAVYLCASGKGEKSYEQYFGPGTRLTVT.

The chain recombines TRBV7-9 with TRBJ2-3, with 7 bases fitting TRBD2. Germline V gene lookup returns CDR1 SEHNR and CDR2 FQNEAQ (reference sequence). After removal of 5 bases from V and 0 bases from J, the junction contained 8 bases not matched to a gene. The CDR3 is made up of 16 amino acids. Here the CDR3 reads CASSPRDYPSTDTQYF. For the CDR3, the DNA is TGTGCCAGCAGCCCCCGGGACTACCCCAGCACAGATACGCAGTATTTT.

The J gene is TRBJ2-2, the V gene TRBV4-3; D gene ambiguous. Germline CDR1 and CDR2: LGHNA and YSLEER. The CDR3 is made up of 12 amino acids. V lost 3 bases, J lost 7 bases, and 6 bases lay in between. CDR3 residues: CASSHSDGELFF. The CDR3 DNA sequence: TGCGCCAGCAGCCACAGCGACGGGGAGCTGTTTTTT.

This chain joins TRBV30 and TRBJ1-1; no firm D call. The CDR3 covers 11 residues. V was trimmed by 3 bases and J by 0 bases, leaving 2 bases between them. The germline V gene encodes CDR1 GTSNPN and CDR2 SVGIG (reference sequence). CDR3 amino acids: CAWSVNTEAFF. DNA of the CDR3: TGTGCCTGGAGCGTGAACACTGAAGCTTTCTTT. Looking up the rest from reference TRBV30 and TRBJ1-1 gives the full variable domain: SQTIHQWPATLVQPVGSPLSLECTVEGTSNPNLYWYRQAAGRGLQLLFYSVGIGQISSEVPQNLSASRPQDRQFILSSKKLLLSDSGFYLCAWSVNTEAFFGQGTRLTVV.

V gene TRBV5-1 combines with J gene TRBJ2-4, with 8 nucleotides matching TRBD1. The trim removed 0 bases at V and 3 bases at J, leaving 14 bases unmatched. The germline V gene encodes CDR1 SGHRS and CDR2 YFSETQ. CDR3 size: 19 residues. The CDR3 here is CASSLAGQGAKWVKNIQYF. The CDR3 nucleotides read TGCGCCAGCAGCTTGGCCGGTCAGGGGGCAAAGTGGGTCAAAAACATTCAGTACTTC.

This sequence joins TRBV7-8 and TRBJ1-5, with 8 nucleotides matching TRBD1. This CDR3 has 14 residues. The V gene end was trimmed by 6 bases and the J gene end by 1 base; junction bases not matched to a gene: 2. CDR1 and CDR2 (germline): SGHVS, FQNEAQ. The CDR3 DNA reads as TGTGCCAGCAGTCGACAGGGGAGCAATCAGCCCCAGCATTTT. Residues: CASSRQGSNQPQHF. The full variable domain, completed using reference TRBV7-8 and TRBJ1-5, is GAGVSQSPRYKVAKRGQDVALRCDPISGHVSLFWYQQALGQGPEFLTYFQNEAQLDKSGLPSDRFFAERPEGSVSTLKIQRTQQEDSAVYLCASSRQGSNQPQHFGDGTRLSIL.

V gene TRBV11-2 combines with J gene TRBJ2-1; TRBD2 agrees at 12 bases. The length of the CDR3 is 15 residues. Germline V gene data show CDR1 as SGHAT and CDR2 as FQNNGV. With 5 bases clipped from V and 6 bases from J, the junction kept 5 bases outside the gene matches. Here the CDR3 reads CASSTRLAGANEQFF. In DNA, the CDR3 is TGTGCCAGCAGCACCCGACTAGCGGGAGCCAATGAGCAGTTCTTC.

The chain uses TRBV24-1 and TRBJ2-3; D is unclear. The CDR3 contains 14 residues. Germline lookup yields CDR1 KGHDR and CDR2 SFDVKD. V gave up 6 bases and J gave up 3 bases, with 12 bases separating them. The CDR3, as DNA: TGTGCCACCAGTACGGAGAGGCATACAGATACGCAGTATTTT. Translation gives CATSTERHTDTQYF.

V usage is TRBV10-3 and J usage is TRBJ2-3; 9 positions agree with TRBD1. The J segment lost 6 bases and the V segment lost 7 bases, leaving 8 bases of the junction unmatched. The CDR3 spans 14 residues. Germline assignment: CDR1 ENHRY and CDR2 SYGVKD. Here the CDR3 DNA reads TGTGCCATCAACCGGGACAGGGACGGCGATACGCAGTATTTT. Amino acids: CAINRDRDGDTQYF.